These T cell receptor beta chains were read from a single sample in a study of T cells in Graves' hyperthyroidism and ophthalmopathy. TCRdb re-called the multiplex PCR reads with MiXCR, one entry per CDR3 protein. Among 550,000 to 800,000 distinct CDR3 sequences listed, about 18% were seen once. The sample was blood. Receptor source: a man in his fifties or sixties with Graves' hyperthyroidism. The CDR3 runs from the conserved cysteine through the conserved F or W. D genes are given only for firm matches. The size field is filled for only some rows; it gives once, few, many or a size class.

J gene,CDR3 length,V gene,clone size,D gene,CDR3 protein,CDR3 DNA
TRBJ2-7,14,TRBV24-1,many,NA,CATSDSGTVYEQYF,TGTGCCACCAGTGACTCCGGGACGGTCTACGAGCAGTACTTC
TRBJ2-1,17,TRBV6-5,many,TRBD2,CASSYGGGSGSYNEQFF,TGTGCCAGCAGTTACGGCGGCGGTAGCGGGAGCTACAATGAGCAGTTCTTC
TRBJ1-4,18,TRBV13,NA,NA,CASSLRESYGTHNEKLFF,TGTGCCAGCAGCTTAAGGGAATCTTACGGAACCCATAATGAAAAACTGTTTTTT
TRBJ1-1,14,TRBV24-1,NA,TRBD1,CATSTGGTGTEAFF,TGTGCCACCAGTACAGGGGGCACGGGCACTGAAGCTTTCTTT
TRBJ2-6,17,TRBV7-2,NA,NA,CASSLIALTSGANVLTF,TGTGCCAGCAGCTTAATCGCTCTGACCTCTGGGGCCAACGTCCTGACTTTC
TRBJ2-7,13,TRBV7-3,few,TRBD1,CASSFDRGDEQYF,TGTGCCAGCAGCTTCGACAGGGGGGACGAGCAGTACTTC
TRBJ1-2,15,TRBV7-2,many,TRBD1,CASSSSIYRGYGYTF,TGTGCCAGCAGCTCGTCCATCTACAGGGGATATGGCTACACCTTC
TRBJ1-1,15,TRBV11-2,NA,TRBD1,CASSKETGPGTEAFF,TGTGCCAGCAGTAAAGAGACAGGGCCCGGCACTGAAGCTTTCTTT
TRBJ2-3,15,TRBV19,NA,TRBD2,CASSKRLAGADTQYF,TGTGCCAGTAGTAAAAGACTAGCGGGAGCAGATACGCAGTATTTT
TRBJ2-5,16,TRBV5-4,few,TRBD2,CASSVGLAGVRETQYF,TGTGCCAGCAGCGTTGGACTAGCGGGAGTGAGAGAGACCCAGTACTTC
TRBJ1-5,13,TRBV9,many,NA,CASSAGTNQPQHF,TGTGCCAGCAGCGCCGGAACCAATCAGCCCCAGCATTTT
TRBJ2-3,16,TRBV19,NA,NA,CASTPPGAESTDTQYF,TGTGCCAGTACCCCCCCGGGAGCGGAGAGCACAGATACGCAGTATTTT
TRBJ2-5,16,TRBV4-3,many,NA,CASSPGVGAGGETQYF,TGCGCCAGCAGCCCAGGAGTCGGGGCTGGTGGTGAGACCCAGTACTTC
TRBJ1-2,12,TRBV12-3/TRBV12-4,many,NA,CASSSPSRGYTF,TGTGCCAGCAGTTCACCCTCCCGGGGCTACACCTTC
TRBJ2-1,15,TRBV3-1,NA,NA,CASSQVAGTYNEQFF,TGTGCCAGCAGCCAAGTCGCGGGAACCTACAATGAGCAGTTCTTC
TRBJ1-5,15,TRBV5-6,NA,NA,CASSLRRYSNQPQHF,TGTGCCAGCAGCTTGCGCCGCTATAGCAATCAGCCCCAGCATTTT
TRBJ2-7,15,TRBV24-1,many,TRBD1,CATSDVGQGTYEQYF,TGTGCCACCAGTGATGTGGGACAGGGGACCTACGAGCAGTACTTC
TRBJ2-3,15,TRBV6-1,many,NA,CASIRDQFSTDTQYF,TGTGCCAGCATCCGAGACCAATTTAGCACAGATACGCAGTATTTT
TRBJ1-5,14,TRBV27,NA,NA,CASGGTDRYQPQHF,TGTGCCAGCGGCGGGACGGACCGTTATCAGCCCCAGCATTTT
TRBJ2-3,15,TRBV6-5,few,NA,CASSYGTVSTDTQYF,TGTGCCAGCAGTTACGGGACGGTTAGCACAGATACGCAGTATTTT
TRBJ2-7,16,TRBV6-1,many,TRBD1,CASSDSDRGHPYEQYF,TGTGCCAGCAGTGACTCGGACAGGGGCCACCCCTACGAGCAGTACTTC
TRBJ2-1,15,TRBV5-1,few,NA,CASSGPRSSYNEQFF,TGCGCCAGCAGCGGCCCTCGGAGCTCCTACAATGAGCAGTTCTTC
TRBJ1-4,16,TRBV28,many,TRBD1,CASRPNRGPSNEKLFF,TGTGCCAGCAGGCCGAACAGGGGGCCTTCTAATGAAAAACTGTTTTTT
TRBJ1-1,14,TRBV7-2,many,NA,CASSFSQANTEAFF,TGTGCCAGCTCTTTCTCCCAGGCGAACACTGAAGCTTTCTTT
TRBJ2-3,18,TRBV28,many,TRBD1,CASSLDRESVDIGDTQYF,TGTGCCAGCAGTTTAGACAGGGAGTCTGTGGATATAGGGGATACGCAGTATTTT
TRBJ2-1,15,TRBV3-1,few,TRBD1,CASSQEDRGGNEQFF,TGTGCCAGCAGCCAAGAGGACAGGGGTGGGAATGAGCAGTTCTTC
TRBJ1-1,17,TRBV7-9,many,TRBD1,CASSSLGTGAKNTEAFF,TGTGCCAGCAGCTCCCTAGGGACAGGGGCCAAGAACACTGAAGCTTTCTTT
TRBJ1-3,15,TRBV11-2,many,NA,CASSFLGTVGNTIYF,TGTGCCAGCAGCTTCCTCGGGACGGTTGGAAACACCATATATTTT
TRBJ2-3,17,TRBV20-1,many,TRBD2,CSARRPGLAGTADTQYF,TGCAGTGCTAGACGTCCGGGACTAGCGGGAACTGCAGATACGCAGTATTTT
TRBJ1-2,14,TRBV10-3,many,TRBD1,CAISPGQLNYGYTF,TGTGCCATCAGTCCGGGACAGCTTAACTATGGCTACACCTTC
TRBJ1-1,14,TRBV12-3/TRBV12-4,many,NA,CASSPRDTGGEAFF,TGTGCCAGCAGCCCAAGGGACACCGGTGGTGAAGCTTTCTTT
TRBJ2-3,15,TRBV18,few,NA,CASSPPWQGTDTQYF,TGTGCCAGCTCACCACCGTGGCAGGGCACAGATACGCAGTATTTT
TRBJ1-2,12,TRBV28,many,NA,CASTQTDYGYTF,TGTGCCAGCACTCAGACAGACTATGGCTACACCTTC
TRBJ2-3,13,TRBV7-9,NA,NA,CASSLVLPDTQYF,TGTGCCAGCAGCTTAGTTCTCCCAGATACGCAGTATTTT
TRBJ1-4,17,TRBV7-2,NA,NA,CASSLAGGRSGDEKLFF,TGTGCCAGCAGCTTAGCAGGGGGTCGTAGTGGGGATGAAAAACTGTTTTTT
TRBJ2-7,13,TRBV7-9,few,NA,CASTLRGTYEQYF,TGTGCCAGCACCCTTAGAGGGACCTACGAGCAGTACTTC
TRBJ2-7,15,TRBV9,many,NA,CASSGGATSTYEQYF,TGTGCCAGCAGCGGTGGGGCAACCAGCACCTACGAGCAGTACTTC
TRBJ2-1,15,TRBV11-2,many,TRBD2,CASSLASGTYNEQFF,TGTGCCAGCAGCTTAGCGAGCGGGACCTACAATGAGCAGTTCTTC
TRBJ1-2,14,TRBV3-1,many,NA,CASSQDPGSRGYTF,TGTGCCAGCAGCCAGGATCCAGGGTCACGTGGCTACACCTTC
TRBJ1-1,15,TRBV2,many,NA,CASSENRGVGTEAFF,TGTGCCAGCAGTGAAAATCGGGGGGTGGGCACTGAAGCTTTCTTT